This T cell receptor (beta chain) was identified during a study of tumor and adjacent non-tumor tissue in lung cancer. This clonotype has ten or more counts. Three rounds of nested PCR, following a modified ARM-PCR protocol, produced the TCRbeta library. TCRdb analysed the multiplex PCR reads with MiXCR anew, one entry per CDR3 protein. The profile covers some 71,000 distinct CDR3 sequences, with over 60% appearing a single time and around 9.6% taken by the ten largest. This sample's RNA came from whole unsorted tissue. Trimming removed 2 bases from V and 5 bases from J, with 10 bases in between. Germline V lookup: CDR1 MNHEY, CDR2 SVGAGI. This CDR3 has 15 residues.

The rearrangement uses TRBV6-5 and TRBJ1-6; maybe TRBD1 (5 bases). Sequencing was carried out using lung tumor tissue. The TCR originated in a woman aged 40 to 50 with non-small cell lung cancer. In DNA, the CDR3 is TGTGCCAGCAGTTACACAGGTATCGATAATTCACCCCTCCACTTT. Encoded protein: CASSYTGIDNSPLHF.